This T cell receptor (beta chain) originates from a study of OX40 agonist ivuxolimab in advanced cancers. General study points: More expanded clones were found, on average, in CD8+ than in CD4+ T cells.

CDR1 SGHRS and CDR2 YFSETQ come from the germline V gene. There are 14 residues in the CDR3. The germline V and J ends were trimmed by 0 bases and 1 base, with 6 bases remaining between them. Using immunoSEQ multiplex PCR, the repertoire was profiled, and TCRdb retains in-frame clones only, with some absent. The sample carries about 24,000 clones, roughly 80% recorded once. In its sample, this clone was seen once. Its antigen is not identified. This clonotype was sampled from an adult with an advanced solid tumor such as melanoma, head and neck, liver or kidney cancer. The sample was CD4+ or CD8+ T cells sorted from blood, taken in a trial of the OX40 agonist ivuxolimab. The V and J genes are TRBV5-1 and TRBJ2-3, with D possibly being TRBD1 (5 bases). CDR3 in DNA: TGCGCCAGCAGCTTGGAACAGGGCACAGATACGCAGTATTTT. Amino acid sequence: CASSLEQGTDTQYF.